This T cell receptor (beta chain) was captured in a study of blood T cell repertoires in COVID-19. In the original workflow: Amplification of reference gene primers provided the estimated nucleated cell counts. The method was immunoSEQ multiplex PCR; TCRdb's version includes in-frame clones alone and lacks a portion of them. The D gene and trimming were derived from the DNA, and the V and J assignments and clone size from that table. The sample has some 300,000 clones, 70% to 90% seen once. Trimming removed 3 bases at V and 3 bases at J, with 11 bases between. This CDR3 contains 15 residues. Germline CDR1 MGHRA, CDR2 YSYEKL. The study drew participants aged about 18 to 90 years from 20 to 30 US areas. In assigning cohorts, the study relied on participant-reported clinical history.

This clonotype was sampled from a woman aged 25 to 39 who had recovered from COVID-19. The chain joins TRBV4-1 to TRBJ2-2, with D tentatively TRBD1 (5 bases). Sequencing was carried out using PBMCs or T cells enriched from blood (not recorded which). The CDR3 bases are TGCGCCAGCAGCCAGACGGCAGGGTACACCGGGGAGCTGTTTTTT. It translates to CASSQTAGYTGELFF.